A single T cell receptor beta chain is shown here with its context. The antigen is undetermined. The library was designed around alpha chains, so this beta chain is a stray read whose abundance carries little weight. The CDR3 sequence is 14 residues long. Germline CDR1 is MDHEN and CDR2 is SYDVKM. Trimming stripped 5 bases from V and 0 bases from J, with 11 bases between. The sample comes from a study of naive and memory T cell subsets. Whole-study results and caveats: TCR counts from RNA may reflect activation-linked expression changes.

Four rounds of PCR amplified the ligated cDNA using nested alpha and beta constant-region primers plus SP2. An oligonucleotide with the SP2 primer and a 12-nucleotide UMI was ligated to the cDNA 3' end. TCRdb called the UMI-ligation and nested PCR reads again in MiXCR, with one record for every CDR3 protein. This table has about 220 distinct CDR3 sequences, 92% appearing once. Sequential positive selection took CD4 T cells first, then CD8 T cells. This TCR was recovered from a human donor in good health. V usage is TRBV28 and J usage is TRBJ2-7; perhaps TRBD1 as D (6 bases). Sequencing was performed on effector memory CD8+ T cells from blood. Subset specified: effector memory, CD45RA- CD27-. CDR3 DNA: TGTGCCAGCAGTCAATGGACAGCCTCCTACGAGCAGTACTTC. As protein: CASSQWTASYEQYF.